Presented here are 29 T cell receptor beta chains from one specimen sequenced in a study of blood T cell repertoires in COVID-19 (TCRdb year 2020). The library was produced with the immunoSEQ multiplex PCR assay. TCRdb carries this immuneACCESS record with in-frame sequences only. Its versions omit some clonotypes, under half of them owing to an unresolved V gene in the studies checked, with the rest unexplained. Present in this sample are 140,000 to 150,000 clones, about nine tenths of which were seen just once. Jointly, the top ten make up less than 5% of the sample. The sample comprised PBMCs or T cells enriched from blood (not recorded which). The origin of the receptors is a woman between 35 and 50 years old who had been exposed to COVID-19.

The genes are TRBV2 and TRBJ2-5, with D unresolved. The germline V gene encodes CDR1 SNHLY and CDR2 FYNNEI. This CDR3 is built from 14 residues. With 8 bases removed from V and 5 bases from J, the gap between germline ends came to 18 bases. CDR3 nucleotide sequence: TGTGCCAGCCAAGAGACTGCTCTGCGGGAGACCCAGTACTTC. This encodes CASQETALRETQYF.

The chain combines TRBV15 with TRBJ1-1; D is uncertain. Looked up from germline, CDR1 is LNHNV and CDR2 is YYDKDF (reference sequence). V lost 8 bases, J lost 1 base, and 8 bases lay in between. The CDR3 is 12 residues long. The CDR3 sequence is CATLSENTEAFF. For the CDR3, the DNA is TGTGCCACCCTAAGTGAGAACACTGAAGCTTTCTTT.

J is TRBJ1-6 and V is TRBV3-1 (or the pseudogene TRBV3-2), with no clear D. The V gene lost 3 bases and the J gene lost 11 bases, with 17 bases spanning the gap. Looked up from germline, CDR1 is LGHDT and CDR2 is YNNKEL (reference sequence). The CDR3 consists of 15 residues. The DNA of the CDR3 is TGTGCCAGCAGCCAGGGTCGGGGTACGGAGGCACCCCTCCACTTT. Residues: CASSQGRGTEAPLHF.

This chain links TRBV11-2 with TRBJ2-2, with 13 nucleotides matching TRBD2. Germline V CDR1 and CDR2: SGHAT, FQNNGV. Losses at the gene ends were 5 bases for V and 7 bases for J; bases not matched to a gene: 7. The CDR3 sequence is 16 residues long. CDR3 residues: CASSITSGGAGGELFF. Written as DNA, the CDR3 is TGTGCCAGCAGCATTACTAGCGGGGGGGCCGGCGGGGAGCTGTTTTTT. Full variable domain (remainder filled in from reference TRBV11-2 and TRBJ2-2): EAGVAQSPRYKIIEKRQSVAFWCNPISGHATLYWYQQILGQGPKLLIQFQNNGVVDDSQLPKDRFSAERLKGVDSTLKIQPAKLEDSAVYLCASSITSGGAGGELFFGEGSRLTVL.

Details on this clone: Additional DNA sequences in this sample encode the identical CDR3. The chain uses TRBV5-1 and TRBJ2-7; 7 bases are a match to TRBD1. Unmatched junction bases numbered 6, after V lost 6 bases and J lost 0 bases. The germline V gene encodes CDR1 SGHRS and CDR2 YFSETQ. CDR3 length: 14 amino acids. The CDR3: CASNRDSPSYEQYF. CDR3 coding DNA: TGCGCCAGCAACCGGGACAGTCCCTCCTACGAGCAGTACTTC.

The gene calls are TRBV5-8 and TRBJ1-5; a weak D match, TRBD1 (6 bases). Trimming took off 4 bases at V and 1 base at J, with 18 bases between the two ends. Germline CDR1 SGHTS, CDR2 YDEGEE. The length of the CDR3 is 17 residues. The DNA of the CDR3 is TGTGCCAGCAGCCTCCAAACCGGGACACAGAGCAATCAGCCCCAGCATTTT. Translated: CASSLQTGTQSNQPQHF.

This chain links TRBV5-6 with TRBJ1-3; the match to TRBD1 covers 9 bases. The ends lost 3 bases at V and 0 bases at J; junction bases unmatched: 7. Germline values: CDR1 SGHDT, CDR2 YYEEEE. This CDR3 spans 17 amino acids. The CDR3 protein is CASSWWTGADSGNTIYF. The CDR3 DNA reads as TGTGCCAGCAGCTGGTGGACAGGGGCCGACTCTGGAAACACCATATATTTT.

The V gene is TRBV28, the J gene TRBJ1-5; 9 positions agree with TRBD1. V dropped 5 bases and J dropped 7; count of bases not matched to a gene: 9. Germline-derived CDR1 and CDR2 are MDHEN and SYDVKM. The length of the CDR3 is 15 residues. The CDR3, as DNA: TGTGCCAGCAGTGGGGCCGGGACAGGGCGCCAGCCCCAGCATTTT. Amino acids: CASSGAGTGRQPQHF.

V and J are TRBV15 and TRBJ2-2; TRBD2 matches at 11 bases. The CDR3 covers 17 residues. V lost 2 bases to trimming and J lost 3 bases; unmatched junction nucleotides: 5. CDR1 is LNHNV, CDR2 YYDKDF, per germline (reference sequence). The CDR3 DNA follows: TGTGCCACCAGCAGACGACTAGCGGGAACGCACACCGGGGAGCTGTTTTTT. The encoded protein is CATSRRLAGTHTGELFF.

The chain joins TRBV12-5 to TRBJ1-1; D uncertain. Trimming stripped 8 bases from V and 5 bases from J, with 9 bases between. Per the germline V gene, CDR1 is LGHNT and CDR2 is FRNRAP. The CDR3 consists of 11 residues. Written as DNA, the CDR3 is TGTGCTAGTTACGCGGGAACTGAAGCTTTCTTT. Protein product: CASYAGTEAFF.

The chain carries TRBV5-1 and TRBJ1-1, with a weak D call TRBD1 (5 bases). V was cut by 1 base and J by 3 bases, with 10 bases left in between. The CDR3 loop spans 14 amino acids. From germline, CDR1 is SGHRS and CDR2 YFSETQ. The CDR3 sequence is CASSLQGGDTEAFF. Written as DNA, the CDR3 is TGCGCCAGCAGCTTGCAGGGAGGGGACACTGAAGCTTTCTTT.

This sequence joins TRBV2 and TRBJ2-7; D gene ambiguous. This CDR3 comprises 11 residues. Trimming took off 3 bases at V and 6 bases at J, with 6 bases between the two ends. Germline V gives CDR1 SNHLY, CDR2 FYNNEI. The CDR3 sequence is CASSDAGEQYF. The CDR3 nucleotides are TGTGCCAGCAGTGATGCCGGCGAGCAGTACTTC.

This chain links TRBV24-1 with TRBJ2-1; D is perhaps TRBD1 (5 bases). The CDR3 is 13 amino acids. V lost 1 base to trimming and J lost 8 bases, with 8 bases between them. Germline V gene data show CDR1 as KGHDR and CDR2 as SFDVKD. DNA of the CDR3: TGTGCCACCAGTGATTTTCAGGGCGATGAGCAGTTCTTC. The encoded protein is CATSDFQGDEQFF.

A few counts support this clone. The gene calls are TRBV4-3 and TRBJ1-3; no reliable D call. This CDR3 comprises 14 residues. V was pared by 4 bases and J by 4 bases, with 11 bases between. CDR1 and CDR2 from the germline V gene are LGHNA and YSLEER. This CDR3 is CASSPSLGGNTIYF. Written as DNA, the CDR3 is TGCGCCAGCAGCCCCTCGTTGGGCGGAAACACCATATATTTT.

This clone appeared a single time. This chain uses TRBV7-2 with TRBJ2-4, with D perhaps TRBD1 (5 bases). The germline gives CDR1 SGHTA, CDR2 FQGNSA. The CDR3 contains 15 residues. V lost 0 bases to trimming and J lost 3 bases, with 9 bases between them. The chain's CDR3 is CASSLAAGIKNIQYF. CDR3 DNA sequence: TGTGCCAGCAGCTTAGCGGCAGGGATCAAAAACATTCAGTACTTC.

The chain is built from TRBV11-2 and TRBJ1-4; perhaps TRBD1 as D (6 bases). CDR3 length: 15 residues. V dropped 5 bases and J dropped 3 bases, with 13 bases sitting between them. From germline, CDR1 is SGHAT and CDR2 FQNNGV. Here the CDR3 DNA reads TGTGCCAGCAGCCCCCAGGGGTGGGCTAATGAAAAACTGTTTTTT. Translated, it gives CASSPQGWANEKLFF. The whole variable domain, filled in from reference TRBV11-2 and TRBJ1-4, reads EAGVAQSPRYKIIEKRQSVAFWCNPISGHATLYWYQQILGQGPKLLIQFQNNGVVDDSQLPKDRFSAERLKGVDSTLKIQPAKLEDSAVYLCASSPQGWANEKLFFGSGTQLSVL.

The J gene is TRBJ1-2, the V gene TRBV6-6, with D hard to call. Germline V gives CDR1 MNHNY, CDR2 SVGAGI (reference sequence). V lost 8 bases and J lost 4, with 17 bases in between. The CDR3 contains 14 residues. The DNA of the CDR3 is TGTGCCAGCCGAAACCCCGGGAACCTCTATGGCTACACCTTC. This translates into CASRNPGNLYGYTF.

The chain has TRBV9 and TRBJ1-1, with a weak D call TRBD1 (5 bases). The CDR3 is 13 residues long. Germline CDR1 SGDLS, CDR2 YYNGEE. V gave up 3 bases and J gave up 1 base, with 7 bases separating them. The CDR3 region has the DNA TGTGCCAGCAGCGCCGACAGGAACACTGAAGCTTTCTTT. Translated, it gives CASSADRNTEAFF.

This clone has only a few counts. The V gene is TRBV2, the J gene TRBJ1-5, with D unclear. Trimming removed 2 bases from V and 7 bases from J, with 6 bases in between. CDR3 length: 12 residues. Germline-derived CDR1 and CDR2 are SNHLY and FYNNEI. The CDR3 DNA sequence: TGTGCCAGCAGTGAATCTTTACAGCCCCAGCATTTT. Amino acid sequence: CASSESLQPQHF.

CDR3 nucleotides: TGTGCCAGCAGCGTATCAGGGAGGAGCTACGAGCAGTACTTC. It yields the protein CASSVSGRSYEQYF. V gene TRBV9 combines with J gene TRBJ2-7; a weak D match, TRBD2 (6 bases). Per the germline V gene, CDR1 is SGDLS and CDR2 is YYNGEE. The ends were cut back, 1 base at V and 3 bases at J, with 11 bases in the middle. The CDR3 covers 14 residues.

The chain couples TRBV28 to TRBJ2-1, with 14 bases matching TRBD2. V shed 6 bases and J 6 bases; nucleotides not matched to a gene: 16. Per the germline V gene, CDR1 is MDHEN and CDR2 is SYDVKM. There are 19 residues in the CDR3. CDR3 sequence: CASRSTGGPGTSGGNEQFF. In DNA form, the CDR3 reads TGTGCCAGCAGGTCGACAGGGGGCCCCGGGACTAGCGGGGGCAATGAGCAGTTCTTC.

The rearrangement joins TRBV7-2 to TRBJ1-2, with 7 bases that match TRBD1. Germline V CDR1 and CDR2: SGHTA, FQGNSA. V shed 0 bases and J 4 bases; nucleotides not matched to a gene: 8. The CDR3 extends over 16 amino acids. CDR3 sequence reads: CASSLAPDRASYGYTF. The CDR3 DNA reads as TGTGCCAGCAGCTTAGCCCCAGACAGGGCGTCCTATGGCTACACCTTC. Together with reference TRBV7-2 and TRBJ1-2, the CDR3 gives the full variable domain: GAGVSQSPSNKVTEKGKDVELRCDPISGHTALYWYRQSLGQGLEFLIYFQGNSAPDKSGLPSDRFSAERTGGSVSTLTIQRTQQEDSAVYLCASSLAPDRASYGYTFGSGTRLTVV.

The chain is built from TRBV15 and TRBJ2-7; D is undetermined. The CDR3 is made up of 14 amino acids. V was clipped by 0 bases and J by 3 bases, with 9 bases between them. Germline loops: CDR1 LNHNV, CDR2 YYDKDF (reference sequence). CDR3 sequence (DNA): TGTGCCACCAGCAGAGATGCCAGATACTACGAGCAGTACTTC. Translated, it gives CATSRDARYYEQYF.

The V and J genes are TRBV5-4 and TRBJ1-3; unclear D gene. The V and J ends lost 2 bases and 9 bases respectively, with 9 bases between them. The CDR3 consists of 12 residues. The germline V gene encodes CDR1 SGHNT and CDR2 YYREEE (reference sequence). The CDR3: CASSLYGSTIYF. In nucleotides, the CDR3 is TGTGCCAGCAGCTTATATGGGAGCACCATATATTTT. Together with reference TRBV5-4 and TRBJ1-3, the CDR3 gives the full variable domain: ETGVTQSPTHLIKTRGQQVTLRCSSQSGHNTVSWYQQALGQGPQFIFQYYREEENGRGNFPPRFSGLQFPNYSSELNVNALELDDSALYLCASSLYGSTIYFGEGSWLTVV.

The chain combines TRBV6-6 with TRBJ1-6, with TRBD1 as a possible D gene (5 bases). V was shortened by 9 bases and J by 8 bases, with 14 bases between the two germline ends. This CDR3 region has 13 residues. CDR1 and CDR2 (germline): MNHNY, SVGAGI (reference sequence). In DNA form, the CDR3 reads TGTGCCAGTCGCTTGGGGGGGGATTCACCCCTCCACTTT. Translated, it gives CASRLGGDSPLHF.

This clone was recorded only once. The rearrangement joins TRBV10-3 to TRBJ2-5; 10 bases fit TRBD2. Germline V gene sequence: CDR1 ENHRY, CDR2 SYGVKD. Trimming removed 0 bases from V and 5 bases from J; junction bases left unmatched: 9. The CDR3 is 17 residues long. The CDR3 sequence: CAISESNQREGKETQYF. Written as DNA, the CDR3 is TGTGCCATCAGTGAGTCGAACCAGCGGGAGGGAAAGGAGACCCAGTACTTC.

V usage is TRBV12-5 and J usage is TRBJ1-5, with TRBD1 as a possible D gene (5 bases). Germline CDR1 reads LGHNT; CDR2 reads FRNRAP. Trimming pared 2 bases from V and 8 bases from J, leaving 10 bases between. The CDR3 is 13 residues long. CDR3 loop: CASGLPLGEPQHF. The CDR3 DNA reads TGTGCTAGTGGTTTGCCCCTAGGGGAGCCCCAGCATTTT.

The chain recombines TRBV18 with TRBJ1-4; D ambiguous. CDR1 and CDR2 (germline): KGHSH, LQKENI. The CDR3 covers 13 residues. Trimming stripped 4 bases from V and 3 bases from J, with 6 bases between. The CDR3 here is CASSLQSNEKLFF. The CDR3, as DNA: TGTGCCAGCTCACTCCAGTCTAATGAAAAACTGTTTTTT.

CDR3 nucleotides: TGTGCCAGCAGTGCAAGGACAGGGGGCGCCTACTATGGCTACACCTTC. It is translated as CASSARTGGAYYGYTF. This chain joins TRBV2 and TRBJ1-2; 11 nucleotides match TRBD1. J lost 3 bases, V lost 4 bases, and 7 bases had no gene match. The CDR3 length is 16 residues. Germline CDR1 SNHLY, CDR2 FYNNEI.